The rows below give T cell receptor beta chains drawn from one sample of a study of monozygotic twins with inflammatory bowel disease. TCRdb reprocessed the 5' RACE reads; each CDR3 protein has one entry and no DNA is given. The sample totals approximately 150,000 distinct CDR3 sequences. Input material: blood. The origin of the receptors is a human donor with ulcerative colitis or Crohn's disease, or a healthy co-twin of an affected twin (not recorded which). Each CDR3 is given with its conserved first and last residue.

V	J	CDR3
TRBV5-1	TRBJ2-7	CASSGNREEQYF
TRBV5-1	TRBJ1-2	CASSFTDGPYGYTF
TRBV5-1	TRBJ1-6	CASSFTGDRSPLHF
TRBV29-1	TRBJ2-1	CSVEDQGTGLGQFF
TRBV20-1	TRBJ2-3	CSARPGTPTRTDTQYF
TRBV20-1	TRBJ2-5	CSARGPYQETQYF
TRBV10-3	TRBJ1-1	CAISEQGNTEAFF
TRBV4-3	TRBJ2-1	CASSQDIFLASGSLNEQFF
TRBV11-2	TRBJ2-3	CASYFVGTDTQYF
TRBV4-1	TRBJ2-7	CASSLGSGVGYEQYF
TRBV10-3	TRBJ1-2	CATTPGIGNYGYTF
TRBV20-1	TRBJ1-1	CSAKWTVNTEAFF
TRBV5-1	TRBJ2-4	CASSLAPQGGGTIQYF
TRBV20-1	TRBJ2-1	CSALQGASSYNEQFF
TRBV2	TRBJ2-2	CASSRTGWQTGELFF
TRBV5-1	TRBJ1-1	CASSFYGGAMNTEAFF
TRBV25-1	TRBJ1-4	CASSDHPTNEKLFF
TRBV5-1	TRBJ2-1	CASSLGSAPNEQFF
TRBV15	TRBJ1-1	CATSRDIDRTEAFF
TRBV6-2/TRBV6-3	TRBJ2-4	CASSHPGLADAKNIQYF
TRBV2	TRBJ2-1	CARGGAVPQYNEQFF
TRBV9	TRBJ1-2	CASSVVGNYGYTF
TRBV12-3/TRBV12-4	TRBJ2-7	CASKMISGEQYF
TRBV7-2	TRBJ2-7	CASSLAIGTSGEYEQYF
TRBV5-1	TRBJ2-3	CASSLTLADTDTQYF
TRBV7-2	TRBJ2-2	CASSLGTSYSGELFF
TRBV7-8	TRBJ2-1	CASSLAGSGYREQFF
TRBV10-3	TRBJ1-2	CAISEGSGYGYTF
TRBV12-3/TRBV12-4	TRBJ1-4	CASTQGQPNEKLFF
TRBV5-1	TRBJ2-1	CASSGTGYNEQFF
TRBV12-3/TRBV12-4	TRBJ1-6	CASAVSDSLGELGGNSPLHF